One and the same sample provided the 29 T cell receptor beta chains below, sequenced in a study of breast tumors, draining lymph nodes, adjacent tissues. One entry per CDR3 protein, called by TCRdb with MiXCR from the multiplex PCR reads. The table has roughly 100,000 distinct CDR3 sequences, about 31% seen once. Breast cancer patients provided tissue from their axillary draining lymph nodes. What was sequenced was axillary lymph node tissue. The receptors stem from a female donor with breast cancer. Some clones in this sample may be carry-over from other donors' samples.

The rearrangement links TRBV6-2 or TRBV6-3 to TRBJ2-3, with 11 positions matching TRBD2. This CDR3 spans 16 amino acids. Per the germline V gene, CDR1 is MNHEY and CDR2 is SVGEGT. The V and J ends lost 5 bases and 2 bases, in that order; junction bases with no gene match: 6. CDR3 in DNA: TGTGCCAGCAGTGTTGGGACTAGCGGTTTCACAGATACGCAGTATTTT. Its protein product is CASSVGTSGFTDTQYF.

This clonotype showed up many times. The chain uses TRBV27 and TRBJ1-4; weak D call: TRBD1 (5 bases). The ends were cut back, 3 bases at V and 7 bases at J, with 12 bases in the middle. The CDR3 covers 14 residues. Per the germline V gene, CDR1 is MNHEY and CDR2 is SMNVEV (reference sequence). In DNA, the CDR3 is TGTGCCAGCAGTTTCGTGGGTAGGGGTGAAAAACTGTTTTTT. It yields the protein CASSFVGRGEKLFF.

This clonotype was picked up many times. CDR3 in DNA: TGCGCCAGCAGCCAAGCCTATTACGCGAACACCGGGGAGCTGTTTTTT. It yields the protein CASSQAYYANTGELFF. V and J are TRBV4-1 and TRBJ2-2; D uncertain. This CDR3 spans 16 amino acids. CDR1 is MGHRA, CDR2 YSYEKL, per germline. The ends were cut back, 1 base at V and 0 bases at J, with 9 bases in the middle.

The chain combines TRBV7-9 with TRBJ2-1; no clear D. Germline lookup yields CDR1 SEHNR and CDR2 FQNEAQ (reference sequence). V was trimmed by 3 bases and J by 6 bases, leaving 6 bases between them. This CDR3 is built from 12 residues. The CDR3 bases are TGTGCCAGCAGCTTGATTCCCAATGAGCAGTTCTTC. Residues: CASSLIPNEQFF.

At least ten counts were recorded for this clonotype. This chain uses TRBV3-1 with TRBJ2-6; the match to TRBD1 covers 9 bases. Germline V gene lookup returns CDR1 LGHDT and CDR2 YNNKEL (reference sequence). The CDR3 covers 17 residues. The V gene end was trimmed by 7 bases and the J gene end by 0 bases; junction bases not matched to a gene: 7. CDR3 loop: CASTPGQGSSGANVLTF. The CDR3 DNA follows: TGTGCCAGCACCCCGGGACAGGGAAGCTCTGGGGCCAACGTCCTGACTTTC.

This clonotype has ten or more counts. The chain uses TRBV4-1 and TRBJ2-7; D call uncertain. The CDR3 loop spans 14 amino acids. Deletions cut 1 base from V and 0 bases from J, with 7 bases between. Per the germline V gene, CDR1 is MGHRA and CDR2 is YSYEKL. The DNA of the CDR3 is TGCGCCAGCAGCCAAGTCACTACCTCCTACGAGCAGTACTTC. This gives the protein CASSQVTTSYEQYF.

In the case of this clonotype: A junction end diverges from the germline sequence, so it may reflect a read error. The chain carries TRBV9 and TRBJ2-2, with D tentatively TRBD2 (6 bases). CDR1 and CDR2 from the germline V gene are SGDLS and YYNGEE. CDR3 length: 17 residues. The CDR3 is CASSVDGGFSNTGELVF. In DNA, the CDR3 is TGTGCCAGCAGCGTGGATGGAGGGTTTTCGAACACCGGGGAGCTGGTTTTT.

Notes on this clonotype: A read error is possible here, since a much larger clone lies one base away. This chain joins TRBV20-1 and TRBJ1-2, with 7 bases identical to TRBD1. J was trimmed by 5 bases and V by 0 bases; bases with no gene match: 9. The germline V gene encodes CDR1 DFQATT and CDR2 SNEGSKA (reference sequence). This CDR3 has 15 residues. CDR3 in DNA: TGCAGTGCTAGAGAAAAGACAGGGTGGGCGTATGGCTACACCTTC. Protein: CSAREKTGWAYGYTF.

The chain carries TRBV7-2 and TRBJ1-1; 10 bases map to TRBD1. This CDR3 comprises 15 residues. Germline CDR1 reads SGHTA; CDR2 reads FQGNSA. The V gene end was trimmed by 0 bases and the J gene end by 5 bases; junction bases not matched to a gene: 3. The CDR3 sequence: CASSLATGGRTEAFF. DNA of the CDR3: TGTGCCAGCAGCTTAGCGACAGGGGGCAGGACTGAAGCTTTCTTT. The full variable domain, in which reference TRBV7-2 and TRBJ1-1 provide the parts outside the CDR3, is GAGVSQSPSNKVTEKGKDVELRCDPISGHTALYWYRQSLGQGLEFLIYFQGNSAPDKSGLPSDRFSAERTGGSVSTLTIQRTQQEDSAVYLCASSLATGGRTEAFFGQGTRLTVV.

This clonotype was seen many times. This chain joins TRBV20-1 and TRBJ2-7, with D hard to call. Germline V gene lookup returns CDR1 DFQATT and CDR2 SNEGSKA (reference sequence). This CDR3 has 13 residues. The germline V and J ends were trimmed by 2 bases and 6 bases, with 14 bases remaining between them. The CDR3 spells CSARPDPIVEQYF. The CDR3 bases are TGCAGTGCTAGACCTGACCCGATTGTCGAGCAGTACTTC.

This clonotype was seen many times. CDR3 sequence: CASSLTGLYYEQYF. The CDR3 nucleotides read TGTGCCAGCAGTTTAACAGGGTTGTACTACGAGCAGTACTTC. The chain recombines TRBV12-3 or TRBV12-4 with TRBJ2-7; the D gene is possibly TRBD1 (6 bases). Trimming cost V 2 bases and J 3 bases, with 11 bases left between them. This CDR3 is 14 amino acids long.

The V call is TRBV7-6, the J call TRBJ2-1, with D perhaps matching TRBD1 (6 bases). The CDR3 covers 13 residues. Trimming took off 4 bases at V and 9 bases at J, with 13 bases between the two ends. Germline V gene sequence: CDR1 SGHVS, CDR2 FNYEAQ. This chain's CDR3 is CASSSLRGGEQFF. The DNA for the CDR3 is TGTGCCAGCAGCTCACTTCGAGGGGGTGAGCAGTTCTTC. The whole variable domain, filled in from reference TRBV7-6 and TRBJ2-1, reads GAGVSQSPRYKVTKRGQDVALRCDPISGHVSLYWYRQALGQGPEFLTYFNYEAQQDKSGLPNDRFSAERPEGSISTLTIQRTEQRDSAMYRCASSSLRGGEQFFGPGTRLTVL.

This clonotype appeared a few times. The chain joins TRBV6-6 to TRBJ1-1; 7 nucleotides align to TRBD1. CDR1 and CDR2 (germline): MNHNY, SVGAGI (reference sequence). V dropped 2 bases and J dropped 0; count of bases not matched to a gene: 0. The CDR3 is made up of 14 amino acids. The CDR3 nucleotides are TGTGCCAGCAGTTACACAGGGGTGAACACTGAAGCTTTCTTT. It is translated as CASSYTGVNTEAFF.

Regarding this clonotype: A read error may explain this, as a much larger clone is one base away. The rearrangement joins TRBV27 to TRBJ2-7, with a possible D match to TRBD1 (5 bases). Germline CDR1 MNHEY, CDR2 SMNVEV (reference sequence). The length of the CDR3 is 13 residues. The CDR3 bases are TGTGCCAGCAGTTTAAAGGACAACTACGGGCAGTACTTC. It is translated as CASSLKDNYGQYF.

This clonotype has at least ten counts. The chain is built from TRBV6-1 and TRBJ1-6; a possible D gene is TRBD1 (5 bases). The V gene's germline CDR1 is MNHNS and CDR2 SASEGT. V lost 6 bases, J lost 7 bases, and 13 bases lay in between. This CDR3 has 14 amino acids. The CDR3 DNA reads TGTGCCAGCAGACAACCGGGGCTAAATTCACCCCTCCACTTT. Protein product: CASRQPGLNSPLHF.

This clonotype has only a few counts. A much larger clone sits a single nucleotide away, making a read error possible. CDR3 region: CASSLNGLDNEQFF. The CDR3 bases are TGTGCCAGCAGTCTAAACGGCCTGGACAATGAGCAGTTCTTC. The chain recombines TRBV6-4 with TRBJ2-1; no reliable D call. This CDR3 contains 14 residues. Germline V CDR1 and CDR2: MRHNA, SNTAGT. Trimming removed 5 bases from V and 5 bases from J, with 13 bases in between.

Many counts were recorded for this clonotype. The genes are TRBV27 and TRBJ1-6; D is undetermined. CDR1 and CDR2 (germline): MNHEY, SMNVEV (reference sequence). The CDR3 has 13 amino acids. V was pared by 5 bases and J by 5 bases, with 7 bases between. CDR3 protein: CASSVPNNSPLHF. DNA of the CDR3: TGTGCCAGCAGTGTACCGAATAATTCACCCCTCCACTTT.

This clonotype was seen only a few times. The chain is built from TRBV19 and TRBJ1-1; 8 bases are a match to TRBD1. Looked up from germline, CDR1 is LNHDA and CDR2 is SQIVND (reference sequence). The length of the CDR3 is 14 residues. V was clipped by 6 bases and J by 3 bases; unmatched bases: 6. CDR3: CASSHRQGHTEAFF. As DNA, the CDR3 is TGTGCCAGTAGCCACCGACAGGGGCACACTGAAGCTTTCTTT.

This clonotype was observed at least ten times. The chain is built from TRBV10-3 and TRBJ1-2; D gene unclear. CDR3 length: 14 residues. V lost 0 bases to trimming and J lost 4 bases, with 9 bases between them. The germline V gene encodes CDR1 ENHRY and CDR2 SYGVKD. CDR3 protein: CAISESSGSYGYTF. CDR3 coding DNA: TGTGCCATCAGTGAGTCGAGTGGGAGCTATGGCTACACCTTC.

This clonotype occurred many times. J is TRBJ2-7 and V is TRBV4-1; 8 nucleotides line up with TRBD1. The germline V gene encodes CDR1 MGHRA and CDR2 YSYEKL. The CDR3 spans 16 residues. After removal of 0 bases from V and 2 bases from J, the junction contained 6 bases not matched to a gene. The CDR3 loop reads CASSQDPTGATYEQYF. CDR3 DNA sequence: TGCGCCAGCAGCCAAGACCCGACAGGGGCCACCTACGAGCAGTACTTC.

This clonotype occurred many times. The V and J genes are TRBV27 and TRBJ2-7; 7 bases map to TRBD1. Germline-derived CDR1 and CDR2 are MNHEY and SMNVEV (reference sequence). The CDR3 contains 11 residues. V lost 3 bases, J lost 13 bases, and 6 bases stayed unmatched. This CDR3 is CASSFQGQAYF. CDR3 DNA sequence: TGTGCCAGCAGTTTTCAAGGACAGGCTTACTTC.

A note on this clonotype: The junction and the germline gene differ at one end; a read error may be behind it. V gene TRBV19 combines with J gene TRBJ1-5, with D perhaps matching TRBD1 (5 bases). CDR1 is LNHDA, CDR2 SQIVND, per germline (reference sequence). The CDR3 contains 18 residues. CDR3 DNA: TGTGCCAGTGGTATGGGGTTACCCCAGGGAGGGAGCAATCAGCCCCAGCATTTT. Protein sequence: CASGMGLPQGGSNQPQHF.

This clonotype was counted many times. The chain couples TRBV20-1 to TRBJ2-2; 8 bases are a match to TRBD2. CDR3 length equals 16 residues. Germline V lookup: CDR1 DFQATT, CDR2 SNEGSKA (reference sequence). V was pared by 3 bases and J by 1 base, with 7 bases of the junction left unmatched. CDR3 sequence: CSASPLADENTGELFF. CDR3 in DNA: TGCAGTGCTAGCCCACTAGCGGATGAGAACACCGGGGAGCTGTTTTTT.

The rearrangement joins TRBV2 to TRBJ2-7; D unclear. The CDR3 loop spans 16 amino acids. Germline V gene lookup returns CDR1 SNHLY and CDR2 FYNNEI. The V end lost 4 bases, the J end lost 4 bases, and 20 bases lay between the germline ends. This CDR3 reads CASSVLRAAGGYEQYV. The CDR3 coding sequence is TGTGCCAGCAGTGTTCTTCGTGCGGCAGGTGGATACGAGCAGTACGTC.

CDR3 protein: CASHQGTEAFF. The CDR3 nucleotides read TGTGCCAGCCATCAGGGGACTGAAGCTTTCTTT. This chain uses TRBV19 with TRBJ1-1, with D perhaps matching TRBD1 (6 bases). Germline values: CDR1 LNHDA, CDR2 SQIVND (reference sequence). The V end was cut by 9 bases, the J end by 5 bases, with 10 bases between. The CDR3 is 11 amino acids.

This clonotype has ten or more counts. This chain links TRBV9 with TRBJ2-7; 9 bases are shared with TRBD2. CDR1 is SGDLS and CDR2 is YYNGEE in the germline V gene. This CDR3 region has 16 residues. V was clipped by 2 bases and J by 0 bases; unmatched bases: 6. CDR3 region: CASSVSAGGISYEQYF. The CDR3 region has the DNA TGTGCCAGCAGCGTCTCAGCGGGAGGCATCTCCTACGAGCAGTACTTC.

At least ten counts were recorded for this clonotype. The chain combines TRBV19 with TRBJ1-5, with 8 bases aligning to TRBD1. The J segment lost 4 bases and the V segment lost 10 bases, leaving 6 bases of the junction unmatched. Germline-derived CDR1 and CDR2 are LNHDA and SQIVND (reference sequence). The CDR3 sequence is 13 residues long. CDR3 nucleotide sequence: TGTGCCACAAACGGACAGGGAAATCAGCCCCAGCATTTT. This gives the protein CATNGQGNQPQHF.

On this clonotype itself: A single base separates this from a much larger clone, so it may be a read error. J is TRBJ1-5 and V is TRBV20-1, with TRBD1 matching 8 bases. CDR1 and CDR2 (germline): DFQATT, SNEGSKA (reference sequence). Germline trimming cut 5 bases from V and 6 bases from J; bases unmatched to any gene: 12. The CDR3 length is 15 residues. This CDR3 is CSALGQGAYSQPQHF. In DNA form, the CDR3 reads TGCAGTGCTTTAGGACAGGGAGCTTACTCTCAGCCCCAGCATTTT.

The rearrangement uses TRBV7-2 and TRBJ2-7; a weak D match, TRBD2 (5 bases). Germline V gene lookup returns CDR1 SGHTA and CDR2 FQGNSA. V lost 7 bases to trimming and J lost 4 bases, with 17 bases between them. This CDR3 has 14 residues. The CDR3 sequence: CASNAKGGSYEQYF. CDR3 sequence (DNA): TGTGCCAGCAACGCAAAAGGCGGGTCTTACGAGCAGTACTTC.